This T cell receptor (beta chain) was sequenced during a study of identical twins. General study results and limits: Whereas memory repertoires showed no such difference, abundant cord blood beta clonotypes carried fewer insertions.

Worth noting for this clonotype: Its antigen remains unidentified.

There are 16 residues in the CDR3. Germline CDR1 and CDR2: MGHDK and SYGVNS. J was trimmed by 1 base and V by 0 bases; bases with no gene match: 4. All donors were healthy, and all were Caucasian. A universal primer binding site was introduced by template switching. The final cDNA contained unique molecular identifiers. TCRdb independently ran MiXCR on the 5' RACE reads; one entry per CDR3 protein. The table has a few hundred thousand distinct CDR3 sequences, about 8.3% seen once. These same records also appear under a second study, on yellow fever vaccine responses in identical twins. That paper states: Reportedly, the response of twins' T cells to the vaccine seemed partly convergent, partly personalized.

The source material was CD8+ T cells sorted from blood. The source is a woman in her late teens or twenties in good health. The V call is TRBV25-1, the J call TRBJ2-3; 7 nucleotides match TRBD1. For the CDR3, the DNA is TGTGCCAGCAGTGAATACGGGACAGTGGGCACAGATACGCAGTATTTT. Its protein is CASSEYGTVGTDTQYF.